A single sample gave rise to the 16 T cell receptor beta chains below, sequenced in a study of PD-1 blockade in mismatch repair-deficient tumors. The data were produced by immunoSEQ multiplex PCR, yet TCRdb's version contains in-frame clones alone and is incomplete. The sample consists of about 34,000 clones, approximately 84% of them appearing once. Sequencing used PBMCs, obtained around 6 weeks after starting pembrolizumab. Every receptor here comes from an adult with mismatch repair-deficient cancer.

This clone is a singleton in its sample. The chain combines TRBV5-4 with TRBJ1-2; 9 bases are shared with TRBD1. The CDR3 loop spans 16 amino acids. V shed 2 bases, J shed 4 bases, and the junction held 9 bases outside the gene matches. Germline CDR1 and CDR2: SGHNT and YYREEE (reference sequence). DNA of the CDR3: TGTGCCAGCAGCTTAGGGGGACAGGGCTCAGTCTATGGCTACACCTTC. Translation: CASSLGGQGSVYGYTF. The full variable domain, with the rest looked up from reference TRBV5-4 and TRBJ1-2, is ETGVTQSPTHLIKTRGQQVTLRCSSQSGHNTVSWYQQALGQGPQFIFQYYREEENGRGNFPPRFSGLQFPNYSSELNVNALELDDSALYLCASSLGGQGSVYGYTFGSGTRLTVV.

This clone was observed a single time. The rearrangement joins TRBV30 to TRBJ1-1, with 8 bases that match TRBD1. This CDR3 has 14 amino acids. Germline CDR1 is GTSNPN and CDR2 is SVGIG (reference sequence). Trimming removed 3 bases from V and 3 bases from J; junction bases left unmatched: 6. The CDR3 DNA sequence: TGTGCCTGGAGGAAAAAACAGGGGGACACTGAAGCTTTCTTT. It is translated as CAWRKKQGDTEAFF.

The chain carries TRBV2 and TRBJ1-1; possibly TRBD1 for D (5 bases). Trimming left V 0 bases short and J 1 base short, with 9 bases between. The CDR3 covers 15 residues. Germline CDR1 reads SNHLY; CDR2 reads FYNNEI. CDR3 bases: TGTGCCAGCAGTGAAGCGCGCAGGGAGAACACTGAAGCTTTCTTT. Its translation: CASSEARRENTEAFF.

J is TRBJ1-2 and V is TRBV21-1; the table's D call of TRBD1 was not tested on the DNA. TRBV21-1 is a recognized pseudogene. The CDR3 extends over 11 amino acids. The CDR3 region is CASSYSYGYTF. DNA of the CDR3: TGTGCCAGCAGCTACAGCTATGGCTACACCTTC.

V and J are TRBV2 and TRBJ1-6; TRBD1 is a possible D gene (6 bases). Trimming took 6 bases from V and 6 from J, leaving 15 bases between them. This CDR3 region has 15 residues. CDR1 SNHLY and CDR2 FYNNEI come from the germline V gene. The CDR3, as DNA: TGTGCCAGCAGGGAACAGGGAGCGGGTAATTCACCCCTCCACTTT. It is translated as CASREQGAGNSPLHF.

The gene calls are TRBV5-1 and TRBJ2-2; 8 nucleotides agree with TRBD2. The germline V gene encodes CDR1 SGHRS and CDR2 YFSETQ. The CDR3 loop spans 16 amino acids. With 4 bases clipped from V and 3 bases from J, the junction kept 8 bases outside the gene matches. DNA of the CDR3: TGCGCCAGCAGCCCGGAGAGCGGGAGCTACACCGGGGAGCTGTTTTTT. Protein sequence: CASSPESGSYTGELFF.

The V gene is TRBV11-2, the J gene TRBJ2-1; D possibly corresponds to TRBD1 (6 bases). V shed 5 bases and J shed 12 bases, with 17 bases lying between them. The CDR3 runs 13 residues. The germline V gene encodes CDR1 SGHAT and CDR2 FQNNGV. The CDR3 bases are TGTGCCAGCAGCACCCAGACAGGCGCCTCGCAGTTCTTC. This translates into CASSTQTGASQFF.

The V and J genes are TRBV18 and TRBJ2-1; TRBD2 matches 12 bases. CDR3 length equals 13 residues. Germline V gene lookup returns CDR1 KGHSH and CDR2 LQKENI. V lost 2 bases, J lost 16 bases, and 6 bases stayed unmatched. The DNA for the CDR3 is TGTGCCAGCTCACCATCTAGCGGGAGGGTGCATTTCTTC. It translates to CASSPSSGRVHFF.

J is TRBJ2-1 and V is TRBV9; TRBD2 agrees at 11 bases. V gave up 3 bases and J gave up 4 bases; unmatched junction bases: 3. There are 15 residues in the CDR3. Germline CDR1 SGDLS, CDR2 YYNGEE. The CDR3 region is CASSAGLAAYNEQFF. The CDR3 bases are TGTGCCAGCAGCGCGGGACTAGCGGCTTACAATGAGCAGTTCTTC.

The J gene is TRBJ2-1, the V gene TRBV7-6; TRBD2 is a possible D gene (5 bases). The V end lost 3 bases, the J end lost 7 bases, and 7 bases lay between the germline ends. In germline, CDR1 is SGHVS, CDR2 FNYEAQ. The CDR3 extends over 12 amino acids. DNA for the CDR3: TGTGCCAGCAGCTTGTCGGGGAATGAGCAGTTCTTC. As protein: CASSLSGNEQFF.

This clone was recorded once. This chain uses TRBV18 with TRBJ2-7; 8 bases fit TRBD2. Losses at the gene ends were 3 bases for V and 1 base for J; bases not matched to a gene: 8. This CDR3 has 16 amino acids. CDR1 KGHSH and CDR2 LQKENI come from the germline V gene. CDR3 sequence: CASSPPAPGGSYEQYF. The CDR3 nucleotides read TGTGCCAGCTCACCTCCCGCCCCGGGAGGGTCCTACGAGCAGTACTTC.

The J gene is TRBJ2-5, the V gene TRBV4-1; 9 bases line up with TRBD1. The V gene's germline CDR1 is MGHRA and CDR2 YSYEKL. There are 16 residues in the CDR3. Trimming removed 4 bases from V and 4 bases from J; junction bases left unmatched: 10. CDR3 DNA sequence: TGCGCCAGCAGCCCTAACCGGGACAGGGCTCGAGAGACCCAGTACTTC. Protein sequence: CASSPNRDRARETQYF.

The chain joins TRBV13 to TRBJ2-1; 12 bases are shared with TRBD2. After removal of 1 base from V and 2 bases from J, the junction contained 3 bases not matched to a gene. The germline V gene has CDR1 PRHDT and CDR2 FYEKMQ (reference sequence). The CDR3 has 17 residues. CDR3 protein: CASSLEGLAGTYNEQFF. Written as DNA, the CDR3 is TGTGCCAGCAGCTTAGAAGGACTAGCGGGGACCTACAATGAGCAGTTCTTC.

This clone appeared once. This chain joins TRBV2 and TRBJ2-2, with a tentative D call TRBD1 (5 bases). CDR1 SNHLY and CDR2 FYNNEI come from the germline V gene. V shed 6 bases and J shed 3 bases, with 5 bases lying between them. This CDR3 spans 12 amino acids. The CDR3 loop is CASSRDTGELFF. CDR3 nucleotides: TGTGCCAGCAGCAGGGACACCGGGGAGCTGTTTTTT. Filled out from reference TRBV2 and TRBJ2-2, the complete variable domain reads EPEVTQTPSHQVTQMGQEVILRCVPISNHLYFYWYRQILGQKVEFLVSFYNNEISEKSEIFDDQFSVERPDGSNFTLKIRSTKLEDSAMYFCASSRDTGELFFGEGSRLTVL.

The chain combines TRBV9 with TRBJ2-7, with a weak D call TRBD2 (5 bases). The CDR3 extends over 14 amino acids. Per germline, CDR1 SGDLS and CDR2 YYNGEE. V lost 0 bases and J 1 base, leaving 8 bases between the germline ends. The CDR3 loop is CASSVEGLSYEQYF. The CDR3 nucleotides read TGTGCCAGCAGCGTAGAAGGACTGTCCTACGAGCAGTACTTC.

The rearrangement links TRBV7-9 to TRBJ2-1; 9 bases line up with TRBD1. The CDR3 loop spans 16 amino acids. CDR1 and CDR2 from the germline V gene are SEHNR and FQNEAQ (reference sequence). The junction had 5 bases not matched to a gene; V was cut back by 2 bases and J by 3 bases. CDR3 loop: CASSLPGTGIYNEQFF. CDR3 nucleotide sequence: TGTGCCAGCAGCTTACCCGGGACAGGGATCTACAATGAGCAGTTCTTC.